The text below deals with one T cell receptor beta chain. This entry is derived from a study of T cell changes during pregnancy in multiple sclerosis. Profiling relied on immunoSEQ multiplex PCR, and the TCRdb table lists in-frame clones only, not all of them. The table has fewer than 150,000 clones, roughly 95% seen once. This TCR was recovered from a female donor with multiple sclerosis, enrolled in a pregnancy study. The input for sequencing was peripheral blood, taken after pregnancy.

The DNA for the CDR3 is TGTGCCAGTAGTGTCAACAGGGGATTAGGTGGCTACACCTTC. Protein: CASSVNRGLGGYTF. This sequence joins TRBV19 and TRBJ1-2, with 7 bases lining up with TRBD1. V trimming: 5 bases; J trimming: 7 bases; junction bases outside the gene matches: 10. Germline V CDR1 and CDR2: LNHDA, SQIVND (reference sequence). This CDR3 has 14 residues.